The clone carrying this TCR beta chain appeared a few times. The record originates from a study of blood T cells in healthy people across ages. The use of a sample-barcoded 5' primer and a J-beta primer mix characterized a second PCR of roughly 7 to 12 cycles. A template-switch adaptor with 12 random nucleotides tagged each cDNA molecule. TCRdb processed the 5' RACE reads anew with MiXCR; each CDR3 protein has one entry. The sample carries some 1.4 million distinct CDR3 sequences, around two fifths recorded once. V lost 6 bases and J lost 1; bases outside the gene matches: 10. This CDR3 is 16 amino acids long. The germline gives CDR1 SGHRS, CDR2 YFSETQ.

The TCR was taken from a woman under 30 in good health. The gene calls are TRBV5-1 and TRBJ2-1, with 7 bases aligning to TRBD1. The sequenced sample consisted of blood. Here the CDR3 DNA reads TGCGCCAGCACCCCCTCAGGGGGACGATCCTACAATGAGCAGTTCTTC. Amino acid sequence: CASTPSGGRSYNEQFF.